These 11 T cell receptor beta chains were sequenced from one sample in a study of blood T cell repertoires in COVID-19. Assay: immunoSEQ multiplex PCR; the TCRdb copy retains only in-frame clones and omits some. Counted here are tens of thousands of clones, 88% occurring once; the ten biggest clones make up under 25%. The source material was peripheral blood. The receptors come from a human donor in a cohort sampled during active COVID-19.

The rearrangement links TRBV7-2 to TRBJ1-4; D might be TRBD1 (6 bases). The CDR3 extends over 15 amino acids. With 3 bases removed from V and 8 bases from J, the gap between germline ends came to 16 bases. CDR1 SGHTA and CDR2 FQGNSA come from the germline V gene. Written as DNA, the CDR3 is TGTGCCAGCAGCTTCCGATCAGGGGCAGCGGAAAAACTGTTTTTT. Protein product: CASSFRSGAAEKLFF.

V usage is TRBV5-1 and J usage is TRBJ2-5; 9 bases line up with TRBD1. J was trimmed by 1 base and V by 5 bases; bases with no gene match: 6. The CDR3 runs to 15 residues. CDR1 and CDR2 from the germline V gene are SGHRS and YFSETQ. The CDR3 reads CASSSGTGSQETQYF. In DNA, the CDR3 is TGCGCCAGCAGTTCCGGGACAGGGAGCCAAGAGACCCAGTACTTC. Looking up the rest from reference TRBV5-1 and TRBJ2-5 gives the full variable domain: KAGVTQTPRYLIKTRGQQVTLSCSPISGHRSVSWYQQTPGQGLQFLFEYFSETQRNKGNFPGRFSGRQFSNSRSEMNVSTLELGDSALYLCASSSGTGSQETQYFGPGTRLLVL.

This chain uses TRBV6-2 or TRBV6-3 with TRBJ1-5; TRBD1 matches at 8 bases. CDR3 length: 15 amino acids. Unmatched junction bases numbered 6, after V lost 2 bases and J lost 6 bases. Germline CDR1 is MNHEY and CDR2 is SVGEGT. The DNA for the CDR3 is TGTGCCAGCAGTTACCTCAGGGGGCTCGGTCAGCCCCAGCATTTT. Encoded protein: CASSYLRGLGQPQHF.

This chain joins TRBV3-1 (or the pseudogene TRBV3-2) and TRBJ2-2, with 9 bases matching TRBD2. The junction had 4 bases not matched to a gene; V was cut back by 4 bases and J by 4 bases. The CDR3 is 15 residues long. The germline CDR1 and CDR2 sequences are LGHDT and YNNKEL (reference sequence). The CDR3 DNA follows: TGTGCCAGCAGCCGGGGACTAGCAGGCACCGGGGAGCTGTTTTTT. Its protein product is CASSRGLAGTGELFF.

The rearrangement joins TRBV10-1 to TRBJ1-3; D is ambiguous. The CDR3 is 13 residues long. Per germline, CDR1 WNHNN and CDR2 SYGVQD (reference sequence). Trimming shortened V by 8 bases and J by 4 bases, and 12 bases separated the two germline ends. The DNA of the CDR3 is TGCGCCAGCCAAAGACAACGAGGAAACACCATATATTTT. This gives the protein CASQRQRGNTIYF.

About this clone: This same CDR3 is encoded by further DNA sequences in the sample. The V call is TRBV20-1, the J call TRBJ1-1; D is undetermined. The CDR3 contains 11 residues. Per the germline V gene, CDR1 is DFQATT and CDR2 is SNEGSKA (reference sequence). V was trimmed by 2 bases and J by 3 bases, leaving 4 bases between them. CDR3 nucleotide sequence: TGCAGTGCTAGACGAGACACTGAAGCTTTCTTT. This translates into CSARRDTEAFF.

The chain combines TRBV28 with TRBJ1-5; 8 positions match TRBD1. CDR3 length: 17 residues. V gave up 1 base and J gave up 0 bases; unmatched junction bases: 5. Germline lookup yields CDR1 MDHEN and CDR2 SYDVKM. CDR3 DNA: TGTGCCAGCAGTTTATTGCAGGGGGCTTATAGCAATCAGCCCCAGCATTTT. Translation gives CASSLLQGAYSNQPQHF.

This rearrangement joins TRBV19 to TRBJ2-7; 7 nucleotides align to TRBD1. CDR1 and CDR2 (germline): LNHDA, SQIVND (reference sequence). Unmatched junction bases numbered 10, after V lost 6 bases and J lost 2 bases. The CDR3 is 15 residues long. CDR3 sequence reads: CASSDTGQIAYEQYF. The CDR3 coding sequence is TGTGCCAGTAGCGACACGGGACAGATAGCCTACGAGCAGTACTTC.

The V and J genes are TRBV19 and TRBJ2-1; TRBD2 agrees at 7 bases. This CDR3 region has 14 residues. J lost 5 bases, V lost 5 bases, and 6 bases had no gene match. Germline CDR1 is LNHDA and CDR2 is SQIVND (reference sequence). As DNA, the CDR3 is TGTGCCAGTAGTCGGGGGGACGATCACAATGAGCAGTTCTTC. Protein: CASSRGDDHNEQFF.

The chain recombines TRBV9 with TRBJ2-2, with 9 bases aligning to TRBD2. J gave up 0 bases and V 3 bases, and 3 bases lay outside the gene matches. The germline V gene encodes CDR1 SGDLS and CDR2 YYNGEE. The CDR3 has 16 residues. As DNA, the CDR3 is TGTGCCAGCAGCGCACGACTAGCGGCGAACACCGGGGAGCTGTTTTTT. Protein: CASSARLAANTGELFF.

The chain couples TRBV18 to TRBJ1-1; 7 bases are a match to TRBD1. This CDR3 comprises 14 residues. Germline CDR1 and CDR2: KGHSH and LQKENI. V lost 2 bases, J lost 12 bases, and 12 bases stayed unmatched. The CDR3 is CASSPREQGVGSFF. The CDR3 DNA reads TGTGCCAGCTCACCAAGGGAGCAGGGGGTTGGGTCTTTCTTT.